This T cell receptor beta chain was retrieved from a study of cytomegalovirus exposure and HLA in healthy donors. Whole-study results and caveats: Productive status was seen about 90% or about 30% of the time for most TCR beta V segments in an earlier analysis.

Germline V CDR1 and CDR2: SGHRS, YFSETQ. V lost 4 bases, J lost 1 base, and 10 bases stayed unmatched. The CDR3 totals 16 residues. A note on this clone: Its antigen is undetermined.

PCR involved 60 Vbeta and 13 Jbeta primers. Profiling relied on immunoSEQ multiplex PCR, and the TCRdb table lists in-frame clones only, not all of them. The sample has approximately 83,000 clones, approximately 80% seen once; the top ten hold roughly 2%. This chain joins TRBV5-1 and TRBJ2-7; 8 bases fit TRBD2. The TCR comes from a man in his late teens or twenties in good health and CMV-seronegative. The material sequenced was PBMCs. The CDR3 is CASSARTGTSSYEQYF. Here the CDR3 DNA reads TGCGCCAGCAGCGCCCGAACCGGGACTAGTTCCTACGAGCAGTACTTC.